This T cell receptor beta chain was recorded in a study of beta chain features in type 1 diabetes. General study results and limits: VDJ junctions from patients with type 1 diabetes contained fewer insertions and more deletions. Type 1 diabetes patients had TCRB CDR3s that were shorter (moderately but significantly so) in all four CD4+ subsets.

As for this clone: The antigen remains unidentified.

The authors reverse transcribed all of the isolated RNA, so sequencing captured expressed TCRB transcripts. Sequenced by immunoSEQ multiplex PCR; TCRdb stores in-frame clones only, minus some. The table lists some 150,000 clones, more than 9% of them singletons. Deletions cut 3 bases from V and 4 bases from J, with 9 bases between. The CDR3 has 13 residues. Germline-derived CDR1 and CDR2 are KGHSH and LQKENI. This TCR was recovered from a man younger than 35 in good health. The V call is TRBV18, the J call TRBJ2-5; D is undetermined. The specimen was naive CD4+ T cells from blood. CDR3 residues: CASSPFSSETQYF. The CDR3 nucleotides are TGTGCCAGCTCACCCTTTTCGTCAGAGACCCAGTACTTC.